This TCR beta chain was sequenced in a study of Graves' ophthalmopathy and Graves' hyperthyroidism. Amplification from RNA transcripts yielded the TCR beta CDR3 regions. HTBI primers were used in a first-round RT-PCR, which preceded a second-round multiplex PCR. Each CDR3 protein is one row after TCRdb ran MiXCR on the multiplex PCR reads. This sample has around 1.1 million distinct CDR3 sequences, with approximately 35% found just once. Other autoimmune diseases, uncontrolled infections, pregnancy or lactation led to the exclusion of patients. The V gene's germline CDR1 is SGHVS and CDR2 FQNEAQ. The length of the CDR3 is 14 residues. V was shortened by 4 bases and J by 3 bases, with 13 bases between the two germline ends. A few counts support this clonotype.

Sequencing was done on a sample of peripheral blood or thyroid tissue (not recorded which). The clonotype comes from an adult man with Graves' hyperthyroidism. This chain joins TRBV7-8 and TRBJ2-7, with D tentatively TRBD1 or TRBD2 (5 bases each). The CDR3 reads CASSSQGELYEQYF. DNA for the CDR3: TGTGCCAGCAGCTCCCAGGGAGAGCTCTACGAGCAGTACTTC.